The source of this T cell receptor (beta chain) is a study of early T cells in non-severe SARS-CoV-2 infection. Overall study: It was bulk RNA from unsorted whole blood that was sequenced, and the chains were unpaired.

This CDR3 has 12 amino acids. The germline V and J ends were trimmed by 4 bases and 7 bases, with 8 bases remaining between them. CDR1 is MNHEY, CDR2 SVGEGT, per germline. TCRdb passed the 5' RACE reads through MiXCR, listing each CDR3 protein once. Here the sample spans tens of thousands of distinct CDR3 sequences, less than 5% being singletons. General study results and limits: VDJdb matching favored anti-spike CD8 responses, missing private and CD4 specificities.

About this clonotype: Its cognate antigen is unknown.

The source material was whole blood. This TCR was sampled from an adult who was a healthcare worker with PCR-confirmed SARS-CoV-2 infection or an uninfected control (not recorded which). This rearrangement joins TRBV6-2 or TRBV6-3 to TRBJ2-1, with D perhaps matching TRBD1 or TRBD2 (5 bases each). The CDR3 DNA is TGTGCCAGCAGTTGGGACCAGAATGAGCAGTTCTTC. Translated, it gives CASSWDQNEQFF.